The source of this T cell receptor (beta chain) is a study of human T cells and chemical hapten exposure. Findings and limits, study-wide: Expanded TCR sets contained significantly more large CDR3 similarity clusters than controls. Having alopecia, the donors may differ immunologically from healthy people.

This sample's time point: patch test 1, 2 weeks after DPC sensitization. Sample treatment: therapeutic diphenylcyclopropenone sensitization with weekly scalp DPC. It was unfractionated whole blood from which total RNA was extracted. This CDR3 spans 12 amino acids. Trimming cost V 3 bases and J 6 bases; bases outside gene matches: 3. CDR1 and CDR2 from the germline V gene are SGDLS and YYNGEE. This clonotype was detected ten times or more. Its target is unknown. From the RACE reads, TCRdb called clonotypes with MiXCR, one entry per CDR3 protein. This sample has about 81,000 distinct CDR3 sequences, with roughly 7.2% found just once.

The material sequenced was whole blood, taken in connection with sensitization to the hapten diphenylcyclopropenone (DPC). The V and J genes are TRBV9 and TRBJ2-7; TRBD1 matches at 7 bases. The receptor comes from a woman in her thirties with alopecia areata. Some clones in this sample may be carry-over from other donors' samples. The CDR3 sequence is CASSGTGGEQYF. CDR3 DNA sequence: TGTGCCAGCAGCGGGACAGGCGGCGAGCAGTACTTC.